The entry below describes one T cell receptor (beta chain). The antigen it binds to is not known. Per-nucleotide qualities are absent, and no much larger clonotype sits a single base away. For sequencing of the TCRbeta CDR3 region, genomic DNA was extracted from the sorted cells. The immunoSEQ Assay was used for sequencing of TCRbeta CDR3 regions. TCRdb obtained this table from immuneACCESS and retained in-frame rearrangements with V and J assigned. These tables miss some clones; where compared with another copy, unresolved V genes account for less than half of the shortfall, and the remainder is unexplained. The sample table records about 78,000 clones; roughly 87% of these occur just once. The ten top clones hold roughly 0.22% of the sample. From the cysteine through the phenylalanine, the CDR3 covers 15 amino acids. Only the CDR3 part of the read is kept: 45 bases, read in frame from the first base. The germline V gene (reference sequence) provides CDR1 SSHAT and CDR2 FNYEAQ. V is cut by 5 bases and J by 2 bases, and the space between the germline ends is 16 bases.

The sample is drawn from a study of OX40 agonist ivuxolimab in advanced cancers. About the full investigation: Ivuxolimab was an agonistic, fully human IgG2 monoclonal antibody directed against OX40 (CD134), a costimulatory receptor. Intravenous ivuxolimab was administered to patients every 2 weeks at six dose levels: 0.01, 0.1, 0.3, 1.5, 3 and 10 mg/kg. Among the 50 to 55 dose-escalation patients, approximately 20 had hepatocellular carcinoma, approximately 15 melanoma, 9 renal cell carcinoma and 9 head and neck cancer. In the dose-escalation cohort, around four fifths of patients were male, and the mean age was roughly 56 years with a range of roughly 20 to 85. Prior anti-PD-1, anti-PD-L1 or anti-CTLA-4 therapy was permitted, and checkpoint inhibitors had been received by less than 45% of dose-escalation patients. Partial responses occurred in three dose-escalation patients, of whom one had hepatocellular carcinoma and two had cutaneous melanoma. Peripheral TCRbeta sequencing aimed to test whether ivuxolimab altered TCR sequence diversity and caused clonal T-cell expansion. The monotherapy dose-escalation portion (N of about 57 patients) of the phase I ivuxolimab trial is reported in the paper. Study-wide conclusions, independent of this receptor: In partial responders in the 0.1-3.0 mg/kg groups, normalized peripheral clonal expansion was found to be among the lowest, especially among CD8+ T cells. After ivuxolimab, more expanded clones were found on average in CD8+ T cells than in CD4+ T cells. Clonal expansion of both CD4+ and CD8+ blood T cells was observed from baseline to week 6 at doses 0.1 to 3.0 mg/kg. Which antigens the clonally expanded peripheral T cells were specific for was not determined. Low levels of normalized T-cell clonal expansion were also seen in some patients who did not respond.

The trial excluded patients who had a history of autoimmune disease or were on systemic immunosuppression. Peripheral blood for TCR sequencing was collected from all dose cohorts at baseline, on cycle 4 day 1, and on cycle 7 day 1. The samples were taken from a phase I, first-in-human, multicenter, open-label dose-escalation trial of ivuxolimab. Adults with locally advanced or metastatic head and neck squamous cell, hepatocellular, melanoma or renal cell carcinoma were enrolled in the trial. Before TCR sequencing, CD4+ and CD8+ T cells were separately sorted from peripheral blood. The chain is made from TRBV7-7 and TRBJ2-7, with the D gene possibly TRBD1 or TRBD2, each one fitting 5 bases. The sample in question was CD4+ or CD8+ T cells sorted from blood, obtained in a trial of the OX40 agonist ivuxolimab. This clonotype originated in an adult with an advanced solid tumor such as melanoma, head and neck, liver or kidney cancer. CDR3 loop: CASSVGPGPTYEQYF. The nucleotide sequence is given as TGTGCCAGCAGCGTAGGGCCGGGACCCACCTACGAGCAGTACTTC.